Each of the 27 T cell receptor beta chains below was sequenced from the same sample in a study of T-cell reconstitution after alpha-beta-depleted transplantation in children. Preparing the TCRbeta library involved the use of unique molecular identifiers. TCRdb reanalysed the PCR reads using MiXCR and keeps one entry per CDR3 protein. Seen here are about a million distinct CDR3 sequences, about 29% observed once, and the top ten hold roughly 28%. The input for sequencing was PBMCs, mostly from graft donor cells, taken 360 days after TCRalphabeta/CD19-depleted stem cell transplant. Receptors originate from a boy in the first two years of life who had a stem cell transplant for SCID, so the T cells may come from the graft donor.

V is TRBV2 and J is TRBJ2-2; 8 nucleotides agree with TRBD2. In germline, CDR1 is SNHLY, CDR2 FYNNEI. The CDR3 spans 17 residues. V shed 7 bases and J 0 bases; nucleotides not matched to a gene: 10. CDR3 sequence (DNA): TGTGCCAGCATTCCGGGACTAGGAGTAGCGAACACCGGGGAGCTGTTTTTT. Its protein product is CASIPGLGVANTGELFF.

The chain joins TRBV4-2 to TRBJ2-4, with D hard to call. The CDR3 is 16 amino acids. The V and J ends lost 4 bases and 0 bases respectively, with 13 bases between them. Germline loops: CDR1 LGHNA, CDR2 YNFKEQ. The CDR3 sequence: CASSPLMTPAKNIQYF. CDR3 in DNA: TGTGCCAGCAGCCCGCTCATGACCCCAGCCAAAAACATTCAGTACTTC.

The V call is TRBV4-3, the J call TRBJ2-7, with D possibly matching TRBD1 (6 bases). V was trimmed by 0 bases and J by 6 bases, leaving 21 bases between them. CDR3 size: 17 residues. Germline V gene sequence: CDR1 LGHNA, CDR2 YSLEER. In DNA form, the CDR3 reads TGCGCCAGCAGCCAAGATTCTGGGGGCCTTTCTGGGGCCGAGCAGTACTTC. Translation gives CASSQDSGGLSGAEQYF.

This clonotype was observed a few times. The CDR3 sequence: CASSYGPGMRTQYF. The CDR3 region has the DNA TGTGCCAGCAGTTATGGTCCGGGAATGAGGACCCAGTACTTC. This sequence joins TRBV6-2 or TRBV6-3 and TRBJ2-5; possible D gene TRBD2, 5 bases. CDR3 length equals 14 residues. V shed 3 bases and J shed 7 bases, with 15 bases lying between them. The V gene's germline CDR1 is MNHEY and CDR2 SVGEGT.

This chain uses TRBV7-9 with TRBJ2-1, with 8 bases fitting TRBD2. V trimming: 4 bases; J trimming: 6 bases; junction bases outside the gene matches: 11. The CDR3 contains 16 residues. Germline CDR1 reads SEHNR; CDR2 reads FQNEAQ (reference sequence). CDR3 protein: CASSSLAVASPNEQFF. The CDR3 region has the DNA TGTGCCAGCAGCTCACTAGCGGTGGCGTCCCCCAATGAGCAGTTCTTC. Supplemented by reference TRBV7-9 and TRBJ2-1, the full variable domain reads DTGVSQNPRHKITKRGQNVTFRCDPISEHNRLYWYRQTLGQGPEFLTYFQNEAQLEKSRLLSDRFSAERPKGSFSTLEIQRTEQGDSAMYLCASSSLAVASPNEQFFGPGTRLTVL.

The chain uses TRBV20-1 and TRBJ2-7; 8 bases are shared with TRBD1. The CDR3 extends over 15 amino acids. V was clipped by 0 bases and J by 4 bases; unmatched bases: 8. The germline V gene encodes CDR1 DFQATT and CDR2 SNEGSKA (reference sequence). CDR3 DNA sequence: TGCAGTGCTAGAGATATGAGACAGGGGACATACGAGCAGTACTTC. Residues: CSARDMRQGTYEQYF.

This chain uses TRBV12-3 or TRBV12-4 with TRBJ2-1; 9 nucleotides match TRBD2. There are 15 residues in the CDR3. V was pared by 6 bases and J by 2 bases, with 5 bases of the junction left unmatched. The CDR3 loop reads CASRPAGGPYNEQFF. The CDR3 DNA reads as TGTGCCAGCAGGCCGGCGGGGGGGCCCTACAATGAGCAGTTCTTC.

J is TRBJ2-5 and V is TRBV12-3 or TRBV12-4; 12 bases fit TRBD2. There are 16 residues in the CDR3. Trimming removed 3 bases from V and 5 bases from J; junction bases left unmatched: 7. The CDR3 DNA follows: TGTGCCAGCAGTTTTGGACTAGCGGGGTCGAGGGAGACCCAGTACTTC. It is translated as CASSFGLAGSRETQYF.

This rearrangement joins TRBV20-1 to TRBJ2-3; D possibly uses TRBD1 or TRBD2 (5 bases each). This CDR3 contains 14 residues. CDR1 and CDR2 from the germline V gene are DFQATT and SNEGSKA (reference sequence). Trimming removed 3 bases at V and 2 bases at J, with 12 bases between. The CDR3 sequence: CSARGDGVTDTQYF. The CDR3 DNA sequence: TGCAGTGCTAGGGGGGACGGTGTCACAGATACGCAGTATTTT.

The chain's CDR3 is CASSQEIDGWTASYEQYF. Written as DNA, the CDR3 is TGCGCCAGCAGCCAAGAAATAGATGGGTGGACAGCCTCCTACGAGCAGTACTTC. V usage is TRBV4-1 and J usage is TRBJ2-7, with D maybe TRBD1 (6 bases). This CDR3 region has 18 residues. V was pared by 0 bases and J by 0 bases, with 18 bases between. CDR1 MGHRA and CDR2 YSYEKL come from the germline V gene.

The genes are TRBV25-1 and TRBJ2-2; D gene ambiguous. The germline V gene encodes CDR1 MGHDK and CDR2 SYGVNS. This CDR3 is 15 amino acids long. V was pared by 8 bases and J by 4 bases, with 17 bases between. The CDR3 loop is CASLLPDLGTGELFF. DNA of the CDR3: TGTGCCAGCCTTCTACCGGATTTAGGCACCGGGGAGCTGTTTTTT.

This rearrangement joins TRBV5-1 to TRBJ2-7; no firm D call. V was cut by 0 bases and J by 3 bases, with 16 bases left in between. Per germline, CDR1 SGHRS and CDR2 YFSETQ. The CDR3 loop spans 16 amino acids. For the CDR3, the DNA is TGCGCCAGCAGCTTGGTTTACGGGTCGTCCAACTACGAGCAGTACTTC. Encoded protein: CASSLVYGSSNYEQYF.

This clonotype was detected a few times. V and J are TRBV4-1 and TRBJ2-2; D uncertain. Trimming removed 1 base from V and 6 bases from J, with 12 bases in between. The germline V gene encodes CDR1 MGHRA and CDR2 YSYEKL. CDR3 length equals 15 residues. CDR3 DNA: TGCGCCAGCAGCCAAGCCCCCCATGCCCCCGGGGAGCTGTTTTTT. Amino acid sequence: CASSQAPHAPGELFF.

This clonotype was seen at least ten times. This chain links TRBV6-5 with TRBJ1-1, with 8 bases aligning to TRBD1. The CDR3 extends over 14 amino acids. Trimming removed 4 bases from V and 3 bases from J; junction bases left unmatched: 4. Germline CDR1 reads MNHEY; CDR2 reads SVGAGI. The CDR3 DNA is TGTGCCAGCAGTTTCCAGGGGGCAGACACTGAAGCTTTCTTT. This sequence encodes CASSFQGADTEAFF.

In its sample, this clonotype was seen many times. The rearrangement joins TRBV3-1 to TRBJ2-7; unclear D gene. CDR3 length: 14 residues. Germline CDR1 reads LGHDT; CDR2 reads YNNKEL (reference sequence). Trimming cost V 1 base and J 1 base, with 8 bases left between them. This CDR3 is CASSQGLGSYEQYF. CDR3 nucleotides: TGTGCCAGCAGCCAAGGCCTGGGTTCCTACGAGCAGTACTTC.

This clonotype was picked up a small number of times. This rearrangement joins TRBV20-1 to TRBJ2-1, with 7 bases matching TRBD2. The trim removed 5 bases at V and 10 bases at J, leaving 11 bases unmatched. This CDR3 contains 13 residues. Germline V gene sequence: CDR1 DFQATT, CDR2 SNEGSKA (reference sequence). The CDR3 protein is CSASWGGEREQFF. The DNA of the CDR3 is TGCAGTGCTTCCTGGGGGGGGGAGCGAGAGCAGTTCTTC.

This chain joins TRBV20-1 and TRBJ1-5; D remains ambiguous. The V gene lost 3 bases and the J gene lost 8 bases, with 11 bases spanning the gap. CDR3 length: 12 amino acids. Germline-derived CDR1 and CDR2 are DFQATT and SNEGSKA (reference sequence). CDR3 in amino acids: CSASRGREPQHF. The CDR3 DNA reads TGCAGTGCTAGCCGTGGTAGGGAGCCCCAGCATTTT.

This chain connects TRBV7-8 to TRBJ1-3; D not certain. Deletions cut 5 bases from V and 0 bases from J, with 8 bases between. CDR1 is SGHVS and CDR2 is FQNEAQ in the germline V gene. The CDR3 is 14 residues long. CDR3 amino acids: CASSRGYSGNTIYF. The CDR3, as DNA: TGTGCCAGCAGCCGGGGTTACTCTGGAAACACCATATATTTT.

CDR3 in DNA: TGTGCCAGCAGTCCCGGACAGGTCCGTGAAGCTTTCTTT. Amino acids: CASSPGQVREAFF. This chain links TRBV12-3 or TRBV12-4 with TRBJ1-1; 7 positions agree with TRBD1. J gave up 7 bases and V 5 bases, and 7 bases lay outside the gene matches. This CDR3 contains 13 residues.

The chain carries TRBV29-1 and TRBJ2-3; D perhaps matches TRBD1 (5 bases). The CDR3 loop spans 13 amino acids. Looked up from germline, CDR1 is SQVTM and CDR2 is ANQGSEA. V was cut by 4 bases and J by 3 bases, with 11 bases left in between. The CDR3 nucleotides read TGCAGCGTTGGCGGCAGGGCGACAGATACGCAGTATTTT. Its translation: CSVGGRATDTQYF.

The V call is TRBV28, the J call TRBJ2-3; D might be TRBD2 (6 bases). Trimming took off 3 bases at V and 2 bases at J, with 18 bases between the two ends. The CDR3 runs 17 residues. Germline loops: CDR1 MDHEN, CDR2 SYDVKM. CDR3 in DNA: TGTGCCAGCAGTTTTGGCTGGGAGGTGGATATCACAGATACGCAGTATTTT. Translation gives CASSFGWEVDITDTQYF.

The rearrangement uses TRBV28 and TRBJ1-5, with D possibly matching TRBD1 (6 bases). V was cut by 7 bases and J by 2 bases, with 15 bases left in between. Germline V lookup: CDR1 MDHEN, CDR2 SYDVKM. The CDR3 length is 15 residues. The CDR3 reads CASTGRGGGNQPQHF. CDR3 DNA: TGTGCCAGCACCGGCCGGGGGGGCGGCAATCAGCCCCAGCATTTT. Looking up the rest from reference TRBV28 and TRBJ1-5 gives the full variable domain: DVKVTQSSRYLVKRTGEKVFLECVQDMDHENMFWYRQDPGLGLRLIYFSYDVKMKEKGDIPEGYSVSREKKERFSLILESASTNQTSMYLCASTGRGGGNQPQHFGDGTRLSIL.

This clonotype was seen only a few times. The genes are TRBV6-2 or TRBV6-3 and TRBJ2-7; 8 bases are shared with TRBD2. Trimming at V came to 0 bases and at J to 6 bases, leaving 7 bases not matched to a gene. This CDR3 region has 15 residues. Germline V gene lookup returns CDR1 MNHEY and CDR2 SVGEGT. The chain's CDR3 is CASSYSSGAFGEQYF. The CDR3 nucleotides are TGTGCCAGCAGTTACTCTAGCGGGGCCTTCGGCGAGCAGTACTTC.

CDR3 bases: TGCAGTGCTAGAGATGTCCCCAGCGGTCCGTTTCGCACAGATACGCAGTATTTT. It is translated as CSARDVPSGPFRTDTQYF. The chain uses TRBV20-1 and TRBJ2-3; TRBD2 might be the D (5 bases). CDR3 length equals 18 residues. Germline loops: CDR1 DFQATT, CDR2 SNEGSKA (reference sequence). V lost 0 bases to trimming and J lost 1 base, with 20 bases between them.

V is TRBV12-3 or TRBV12-4 and J is TRBJ1-2; the D gene is possibly TRBD1 (6 bases). This CDR3 spans 15 amino acids. V shed 2 bases and J shed 3 bases, with 13 bases lying between them. The CDR3 here is CASSLLNREDYGYTF. For the CDR3, the DNA is TGTGCCAGCAGTTTACTAAACAGGGAGGACTATGGCTACACCTTC.

This clonotype showed up just a few times. The rearrangement uses TRBV2 and TRBJ1-2; 10 bases are a match to TRBD1. The V gene's germline CDR1 is SNHLY and CDR2 FYNNEI. The ends lost 9 bases at V and 12 bases at J; junction bases unmatched: 16. The CDR3 consists of 14 residues. CDR3 residues: CASYRDRGGSKDTF. In DNA, the CDR3 is TGTGCCAGTTACCGGGACAGGGGAGGTAGTAAGGACACCTTC.

In DNA, the CDR3 is TGTGCCAGCAGTTTTCTGTCTAGTTCTCCGTACGAGCAGTACTTC. Translating it yields CASSFLSSSPYEQYF. The chain joins TRBV28 to TRBJ2-7, with D hard to call. The germline V and J ends were trimmed by 3 bases and 4 bases, with 16 bases remaining between them. The CDR3 extends over 15 amino acids. Germline lookup yields CDR1 MDHEN and CDR2 SYDVKM.